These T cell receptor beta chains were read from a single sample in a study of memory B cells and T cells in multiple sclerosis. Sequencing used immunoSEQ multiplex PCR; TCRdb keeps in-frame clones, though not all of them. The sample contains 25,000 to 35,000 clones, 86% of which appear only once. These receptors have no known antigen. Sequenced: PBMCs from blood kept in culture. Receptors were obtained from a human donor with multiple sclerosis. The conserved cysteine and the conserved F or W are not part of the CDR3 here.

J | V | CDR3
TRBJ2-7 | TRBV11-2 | ASSLNSYEQY
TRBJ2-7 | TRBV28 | ASNRPQGDEQY
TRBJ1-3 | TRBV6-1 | ASTPGNTIY
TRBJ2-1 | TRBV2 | ASSSTSNAGNEQF
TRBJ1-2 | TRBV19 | ASSMTGGNYGYT
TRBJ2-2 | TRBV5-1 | ASSLGGDPTPGTGELF
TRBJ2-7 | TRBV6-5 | ASSYSGTATYEQY
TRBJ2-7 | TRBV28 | ASSPLKLGTSAYEQY
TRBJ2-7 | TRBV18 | ASSRIGQEGQY
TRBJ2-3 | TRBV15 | ATSRGTSGITDTQY
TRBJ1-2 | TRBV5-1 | ASSLGGDPGYT
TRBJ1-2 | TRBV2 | ASSEARRTRRGDGYT
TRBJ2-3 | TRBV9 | ASSGLAAGDFDTQY
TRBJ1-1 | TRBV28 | ASSLVKNTEAF
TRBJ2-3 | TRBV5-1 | ASSLVAGGPDTQY
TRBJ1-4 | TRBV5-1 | ASSPTGGLWEKLF
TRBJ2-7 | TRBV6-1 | ASSEQPGGYAQY
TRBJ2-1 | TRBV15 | ATSLDSDEQF
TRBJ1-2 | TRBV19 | ASSIRTGDIAYGYT
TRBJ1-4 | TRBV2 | ASTEVMVEKLF
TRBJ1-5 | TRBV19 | ASSITGIQPQH
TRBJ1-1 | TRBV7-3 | ASSLMGAVDTEAF
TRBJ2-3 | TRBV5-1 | ASSRDLSDTQY
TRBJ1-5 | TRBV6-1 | ASSEAGGFYEGH
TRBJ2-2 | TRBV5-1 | ASSLGVGQGLNTGELF
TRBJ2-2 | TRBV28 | ASKGTEITGELF
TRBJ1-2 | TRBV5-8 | ASSLTLGQIYGYT
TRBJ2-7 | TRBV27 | ASRNRVGEYEQY
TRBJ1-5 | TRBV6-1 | ASIADGLEPQH
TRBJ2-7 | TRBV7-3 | ASSLIAGSSYEQY
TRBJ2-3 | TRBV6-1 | ASRTGLGTDTQY
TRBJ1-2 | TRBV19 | ASSRAGTYGYT
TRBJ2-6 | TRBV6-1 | ASSERQWTGSGANVLT
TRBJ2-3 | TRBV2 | ASDTTDTQY
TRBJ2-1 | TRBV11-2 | ASSSSGGYNEQF
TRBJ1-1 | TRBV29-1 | SGDMGSGGTEAF
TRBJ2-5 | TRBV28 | ASTGTGDEETQY
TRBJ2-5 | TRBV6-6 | ASGVTSGEQETQY
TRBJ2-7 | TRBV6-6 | ASRTGAFGYEQY
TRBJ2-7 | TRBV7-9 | ASSLGQGLHEQY
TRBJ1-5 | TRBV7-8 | ASSLTGGSQPQH
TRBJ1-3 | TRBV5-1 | ASSLVGTLAGNTIY
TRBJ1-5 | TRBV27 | ASTPLLGVQPQH
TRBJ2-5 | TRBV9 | ASSSTRLAGRETQY
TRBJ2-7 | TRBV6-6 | ASTKEQY
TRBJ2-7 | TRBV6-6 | ASSLESSYEQY
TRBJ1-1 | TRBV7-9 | ASSLVAGASKEAF
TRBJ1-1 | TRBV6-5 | ASSYSGRTEAF